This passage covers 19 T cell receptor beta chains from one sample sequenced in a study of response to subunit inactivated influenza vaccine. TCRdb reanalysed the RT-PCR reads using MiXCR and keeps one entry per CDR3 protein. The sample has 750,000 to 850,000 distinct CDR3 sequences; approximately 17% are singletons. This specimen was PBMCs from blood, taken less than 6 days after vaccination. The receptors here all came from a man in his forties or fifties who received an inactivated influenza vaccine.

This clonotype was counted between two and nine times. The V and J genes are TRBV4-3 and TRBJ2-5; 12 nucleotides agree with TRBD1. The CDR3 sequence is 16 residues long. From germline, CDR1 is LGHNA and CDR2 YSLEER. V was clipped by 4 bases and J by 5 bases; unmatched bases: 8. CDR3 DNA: TGCGCCAGCAGCCGAGCCGGGACAGGGGGCGGTGAGACCCAGTACTTC. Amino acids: CASSRAGTGGGETQYF.

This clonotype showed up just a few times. For the CDR3, the DNA is TGCGCCAGCAGTGTGGCTAGCGGCGGGGATGAGCAGTTCTTC. As protein: CASSVASGGDEQFF. The rearrangement uses TRBV5-1 and TRBJ2-1; TRBD2 agrees at 7 bases. CDR1 SGHRS and CDR2 YFSETQ come from the germline V gene. The CDR3 length is 14 residues. The junction had 10 bases not matched to a gene; V was cut back by 5 bases and J by 8 bases.

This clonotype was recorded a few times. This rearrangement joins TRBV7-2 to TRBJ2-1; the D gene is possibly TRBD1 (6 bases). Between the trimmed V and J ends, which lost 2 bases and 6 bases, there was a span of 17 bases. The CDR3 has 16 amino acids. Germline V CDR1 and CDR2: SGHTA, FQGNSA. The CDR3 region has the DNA TGTGCCAGCAGCTTAATTTCTTCCAGAGGGGGCAATGAGCAGTTCTTC. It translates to CASSLISSRGGNEQFF. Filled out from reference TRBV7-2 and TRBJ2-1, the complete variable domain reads GAGVSQSPSNKVTEKGKDVELRCDPISGHTALYWYRQSLGQGLEFLIYFQGNSAPDKSGLPSDRFSAERTGGSVSTLTIQRTQQEDSAVYLCASSLISSRGGNEQFFGPGTRLTVL.

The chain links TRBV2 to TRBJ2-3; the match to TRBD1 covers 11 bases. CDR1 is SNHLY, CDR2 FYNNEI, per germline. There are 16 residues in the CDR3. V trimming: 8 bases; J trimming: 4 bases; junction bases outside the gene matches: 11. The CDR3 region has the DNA TGTGCCAGCGGAAGAGATGGGACAGGGGGACCAGATACGCAGTATTTT. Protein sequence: CASGRDGTGGPDTQYF. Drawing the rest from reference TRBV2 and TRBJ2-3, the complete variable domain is EPEVTQTPSHQVTQMGQEVILRCVPISNHLYFYWYRQILGQKVEFLVSFYNNEISEKSEIFDDQFSVERPDGSNFTLKIRSTKLEDSAMYFCASGRDGTGGPDTQYFGPGTRLTVL.

The DNA of the CDR3 is TGCGCCAGCAGCGGCCGGAGTCAGGGGGAGTATACTGAAGCTTTCTTT. Encoded protein: CASSGRSQGEYTEAFF. The chain recombines TRBV5-1 with TRBJ1-1; 7 nucleotides line up with TRBD1. Per the germline V gene, CDR1 is SGHRS and CDR2 is YFSETQ. With 4 bases clipped from V and 5 bases from J, the junction kept 14 bases outside the gene matches. This CDR3 contains 16 residues.

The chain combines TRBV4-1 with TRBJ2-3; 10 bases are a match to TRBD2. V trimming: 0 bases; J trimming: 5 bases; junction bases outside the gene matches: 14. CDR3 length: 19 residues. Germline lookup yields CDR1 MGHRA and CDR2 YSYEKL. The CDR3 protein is CASSQDLRGLAGVKDTQYF. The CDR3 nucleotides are TGCGCCAGCAGCCAAGATCTTAGGGGGCTAGCGGGGGTGAAAGATACGCAGTATTTT.

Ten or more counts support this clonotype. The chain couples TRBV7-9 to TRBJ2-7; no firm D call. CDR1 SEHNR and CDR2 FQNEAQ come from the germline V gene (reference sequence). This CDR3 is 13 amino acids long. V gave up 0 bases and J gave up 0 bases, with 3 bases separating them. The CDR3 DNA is TGTGCCAGCAGCTTAGCCAGCTCCTACGAGCAGTACTTC. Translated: CASSLASSYEQYF.

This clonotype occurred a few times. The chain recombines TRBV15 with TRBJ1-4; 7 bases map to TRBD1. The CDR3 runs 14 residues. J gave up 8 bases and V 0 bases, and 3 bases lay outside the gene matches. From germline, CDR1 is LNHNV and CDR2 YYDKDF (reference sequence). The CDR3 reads CATSRERQGEKLFF. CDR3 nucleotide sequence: TGTGCCACCAGCAGAGAACGACAGGGAGAAAAACTGTTTTTT.

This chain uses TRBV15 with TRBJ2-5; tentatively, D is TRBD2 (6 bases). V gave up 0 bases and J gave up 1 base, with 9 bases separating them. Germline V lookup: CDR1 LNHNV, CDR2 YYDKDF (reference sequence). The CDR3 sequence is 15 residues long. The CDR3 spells CATSREMGLQETQYF. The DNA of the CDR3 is TGTGCCACCAGCAGAGAAATGGGACTCCAAGAGACCCAGTACTTC.

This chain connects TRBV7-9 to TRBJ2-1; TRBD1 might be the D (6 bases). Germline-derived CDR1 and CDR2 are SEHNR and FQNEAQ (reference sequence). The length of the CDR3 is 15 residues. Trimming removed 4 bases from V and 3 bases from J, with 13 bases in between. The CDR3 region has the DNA TGTGCCAGCAGCTCCACACAGGGAGTCTACAATGAGCAGTTCTTC. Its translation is CASSSTQGVYNEQFF.

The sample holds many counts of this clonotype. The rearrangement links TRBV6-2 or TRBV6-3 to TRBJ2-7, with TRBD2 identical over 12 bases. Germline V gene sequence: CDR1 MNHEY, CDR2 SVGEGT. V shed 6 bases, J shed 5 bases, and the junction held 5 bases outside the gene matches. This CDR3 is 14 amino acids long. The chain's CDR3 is CASRTSGRRDEQYF. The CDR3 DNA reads TGTGCCAGCAGAACTAGCGGGAGGAGAGACGAGCAGTACTTC.

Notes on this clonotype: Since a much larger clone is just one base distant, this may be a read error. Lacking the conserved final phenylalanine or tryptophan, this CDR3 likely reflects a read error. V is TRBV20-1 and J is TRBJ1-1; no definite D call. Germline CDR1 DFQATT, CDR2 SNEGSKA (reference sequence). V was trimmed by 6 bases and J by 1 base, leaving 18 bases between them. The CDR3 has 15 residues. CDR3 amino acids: CSAFRATNTNTEAFV. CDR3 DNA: TGCAGTGCATTTAGGGCCACAAACACGAACACTGAAGCTTTCGTT.

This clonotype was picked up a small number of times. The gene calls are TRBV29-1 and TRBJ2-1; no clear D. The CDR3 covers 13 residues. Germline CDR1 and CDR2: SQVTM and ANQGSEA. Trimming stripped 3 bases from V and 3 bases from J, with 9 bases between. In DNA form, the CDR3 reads TGCAGCGTTGATTTTGGGAACTACAATGAGCAGTTCTTC. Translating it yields CSVDFGNYNEQFF.

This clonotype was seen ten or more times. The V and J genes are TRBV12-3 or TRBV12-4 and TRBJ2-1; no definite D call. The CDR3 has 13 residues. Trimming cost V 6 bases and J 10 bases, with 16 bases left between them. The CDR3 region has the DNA TGTGCCAGCAGCAGGACCCCCTCGCGGGAGCAGTTCTTC. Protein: CASSRTPSREQFF.

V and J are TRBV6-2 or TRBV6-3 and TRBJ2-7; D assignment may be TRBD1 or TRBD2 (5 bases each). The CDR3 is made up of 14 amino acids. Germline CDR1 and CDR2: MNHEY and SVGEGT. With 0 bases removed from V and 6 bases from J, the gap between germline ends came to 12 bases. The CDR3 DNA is TGTGCCAGCAGTTACTCGATCCAGAGGGGCGAGCAGTACTTC. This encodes CASSYSIQRGEQYF.

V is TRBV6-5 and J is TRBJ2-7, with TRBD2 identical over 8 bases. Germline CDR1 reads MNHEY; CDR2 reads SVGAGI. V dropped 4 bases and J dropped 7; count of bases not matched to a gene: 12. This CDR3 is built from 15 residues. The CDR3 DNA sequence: TGTGCCAGCAGTTTCCGGACTAGCCCGAGGGGGGAGCAGTACTTC. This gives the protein CASSFRTSPRGEQYF.

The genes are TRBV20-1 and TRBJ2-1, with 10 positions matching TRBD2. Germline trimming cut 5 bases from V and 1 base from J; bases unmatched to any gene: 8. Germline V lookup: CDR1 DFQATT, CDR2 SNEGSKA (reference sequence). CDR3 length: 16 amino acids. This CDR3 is CSAAPQTSGSYNEQFF. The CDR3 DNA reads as TGCAGTGCTGCCCCACAGACTAGCGGGTCCTACAATGAGCAGTTCTTC.

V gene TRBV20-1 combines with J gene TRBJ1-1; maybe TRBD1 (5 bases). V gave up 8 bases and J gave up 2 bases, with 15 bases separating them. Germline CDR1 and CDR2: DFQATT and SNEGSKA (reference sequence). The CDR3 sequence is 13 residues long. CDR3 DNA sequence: TGCAGTACCCTCCGGGGCGCCAACACTGAAGCTTTCTTT. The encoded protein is CSTLRGANTEAFF.

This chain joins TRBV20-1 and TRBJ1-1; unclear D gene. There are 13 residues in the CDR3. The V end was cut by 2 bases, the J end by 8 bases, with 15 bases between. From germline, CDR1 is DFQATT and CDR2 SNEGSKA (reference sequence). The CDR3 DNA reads TGCAGTGCTAGAAATAGCGGGGTTAGAGAAGCTTTCTTT. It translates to CSARNSGVREAFF.